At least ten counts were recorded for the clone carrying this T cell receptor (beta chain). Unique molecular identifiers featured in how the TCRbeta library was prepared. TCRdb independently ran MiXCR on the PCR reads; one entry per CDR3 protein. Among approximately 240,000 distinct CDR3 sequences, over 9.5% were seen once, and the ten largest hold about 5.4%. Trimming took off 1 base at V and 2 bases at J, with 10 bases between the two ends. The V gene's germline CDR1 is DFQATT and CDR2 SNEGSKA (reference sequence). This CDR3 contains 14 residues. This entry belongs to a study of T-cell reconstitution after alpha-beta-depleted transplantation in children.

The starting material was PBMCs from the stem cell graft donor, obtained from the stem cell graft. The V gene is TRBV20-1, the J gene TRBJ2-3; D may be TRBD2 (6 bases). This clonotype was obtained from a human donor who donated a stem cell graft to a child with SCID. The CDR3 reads CSARARGNTDTQYF. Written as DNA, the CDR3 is TGCAGTGCTAGAGCCCGGGGGAACACAGATACGCAGTATTTT.